Following are 29 T cell receptor beta chains from one sample sequenced in a study of shared clonotypes between healthy human individuals. Measured with immunoSEQ multiplex PCR; TCRdb has only the in-frame clones, and not every one. The sample includes approximately 1,000,000 clones, about 80% of them seen just once. Sequenced material: memory CD4+ T cells from PBMCs. Stated subset: CD45RA-negative fraction. All receptors come from a man between 18 and 29 years old in good health. Some clones in this sample may be carry-over from other donors' samples.

Comment on this clone: Mismatch with germline at one junction end may stem from a read error. Different DNA sequences within this sample yield the same CDR3. The rearrangement joins TRBV5-1 to TRBJ1-2; tentative D call: TRBD1 (5 bases). The V gene's germline CDR1 is SGHRS and CDR2 YFSETQ. The CDR3 has 15 amino acids. The CDR3 DNA sequence: TGCGCCAGCAGCTTGCGAAGGGGATCTAACTACGGCTACACCTTC. Protein sequence: CASSLRRGSNYGYTF.

The CDR3 here is CASSPTGLVVYEQYF. Here the CDR3 DNA reads TGTGCCAGCAGCCCGACGGGACTAGTCGTCTACGAGCAGTACTTC. V usage is TRBV6-5 and J usage is TRBJ2-7, with 8 bases identical to TRBD2. V lost 6 bases and J lost 3; bases outside the gene matches: 10. This CDR3 region has 15 residues. The V gene's germline CDR1 is MNHEY and CDR2 SVGAGI.

A note on this clone: Since a far larger clone is one base different, this is likely a read error. The CDR3, as DNA: TGTGCCTGGAGTGTAATCGGCAACTTTGGGACCCAGTACTTC. This codes for CAWSVIGNFGTQYF. The V call is TRBV30, the J call TRBJ2-5; D gene uncertain. In germline, CDR1 is GTSNPN, CDR2 SVGIG (reference sequence). The CDR3 totals 14 residues. V gave up 0 bases and J gave up 7 bases, with 15 bases separating them. The full variable domain, rest sourced from reference TRBV30 and TRBJ2-5, is SQTIHQWPATLVQPVGSPLSLECTVEGTSNPNLYWYRQAAGRGLQLLFYSVGIGQISSEVPQNLSASRPQDRQFILSSKKLLLSDSGFYLCAWSVIGNFGTQYFGPGTRLLVL.

This chain uses TRBV19 with TRBJ1-2; D remains ambiguous. The ends were cut back, 8 bases at V and 5 bases at J, with 15 bases in the middle. Germline CDR1 is LNHDA and CDR2 is SQIVND (reference sequence). The CDR3 is made up of 13 amino acids. In DNA form, the CDR3 reads TGTGCCAGTGGGTCCGTGTCGTGGTATGGCTACACCTTC. Its protein is CASGSVSWYGYTF.

This clone was detected once. This specimen includes other DNA sequences encoding the same CDR3. The chain is built from TRBV5-1 and TRBJ1-2; D may be TRBD1 (6 bases). The V end lost 4 bases, the J end lost 3 bases, and 10 bases lay between the germline ends. CDR3 length equals 13 residues. Germline V gives CDR1 SGHRS, CDR2 YFSETQ. CDR3 coding DNA: TGCGCCAGCAGCCTGGGGGCGGACTATGGCTACACCTTC. Its translation: CASSLGADYGYTF. The variable domain in full, with the rest retrieved from reference TRBV5-1 and TRBJ1-2, is KAGVTQTPRYLIKTRGQQVTLSCSPISGHRSVSWYQQTPGQGLQFLFEYFSETQRNKGNFPGRFSGRQFSNSRSEMNVSTLELGDSALYLCASSLGADYGYTFGSGTRLTVV.

This sequence joins TRBV27 and TRBJ2-7; tentatively, D is TRBD1 or TRBD2 (6 bases each). Trimming shortened V by 5 bases and J by 7 bases, and 18 bases separated the two germline ends. Germline V gene lookup returns CDR1 MNHEY and CDR2 SMNVEV (reference sequence). CDR3 length equals 14 residues. The CDR3: CASSASVTRGEQYF. In DNA form, the CDR3 reads TGTGCCAGCAGTGCTAGCGTAACCAGGGGTGAGCAGTACTTC.

On this clone itself: The same CDR3 also results from other DNA sequences found in this sample. J is TRBJ2-6 and V is TRBV28; no firm D call. Trimming shortened V by 6 bases and J by 1 base, and 4 bases separated the two germline ends. This CDR3 spans 13 amino acids. The germline V gene has CDR1 MDHEN and CDR2 SYDVKM. The chain's CDR3 is CASSLSGANVLTF. DNA for the CDR3: TGTGCCAGCAGCCTTTCTGGGGCCAACGTCCTGACTTTC.

This rearrangement joins TRBV27 to TRBJ1-1; 8 bases align to TRBD1. The CDR3 covers 16 residues. V gave up 4 bases and J gave up 3 bases; unmatched junction bases: 10. Germline CDR1 and CDR2: MNHEY and SMNVEV (reference sequence). CDR3 amino acids: CASSSKRQGWYTEAFF. The CDR3 DNA reads as TGTGCCAGCAGTTCAAAAAGACAGGGGTGGTACACTGAAGCTTTCTTT.

This clone was found a few times. V and J are TRBV28 and TRBJ1-2, with 8 bases matching TRBD1. J was trimmed by 1 base and V by 6 bases; bases with no gene match: 13. The CDR3 has 17 amino acids. Germline CDR1 and CDR2: MDHEN and SYDVKM. The CDR3 sequence: CASRHLRDRSFNYGYTF. The CDR3 coding sequence is TGTGCCAGCAGGCACTTAAGGGACAGGTCTTTTAACTATGGCTACACCTTC.

This clone has ten or more counts. V usage is TRBV29-1 and J usage is TRBJ1-5; D not certain. The CDR3 contains 13 residues. From germline, CDR1 is SQVTM and CDR2 ANQGSEA. With 4 bases removed from V and 3 bases from J, the gap between germline ends came to 10 bases. The CDR3 sequence: CSVGNGPNQPQHF. For the CDR3, the DNA is TGCAGCGTTGGGAATGGGCCCAATCAGCCCCAGCATTTT.

This chain joins TRBV28 and TRBJ2-1, with 8 bases that match TRBD2. The CDR3 has 16 amino acids. Germline CDR1 MDHEN, CDR2 SYDVKM. The ends lost 5 bases at V and 4 bases at J; junction bases unmatched: 10. This CDR3 is CASSARLAQLYNEQFF. The CDR3 DNA is TGTGCCAGCAGTGCAAGACTAGCGCAGCTGTACAATGAGCAGTTCTTC.

The chain joins TRBV28 to TRBJ1-1; possibly TRBD1 for D (6 bases). Germline V gives CDR1 MDHEN, CDR2 SYDVKM. This CDR3 contains 14 residues. Deletions cut 5 bases from V and 5 bases from J, with 15 bases between. CDR3 residues: CASSRQGRWTEAFF. CDR3 sequence (DNA): TGTGCCAGCAGTAGGCAGGGGAGGTGGACTGAAGCTTTCTTT.

Worth noting for this clone: Other DNA sequences in the same sample also yield this CDR3. This chain uses TRBV5-1 with TRBJ2-5; 7 nucleotides agree with TRBD2. The CDR3 consists of 13 residues. The V gene end was trimmed by 2 bases and the J gene end by 3 bases; junction bases not matched to a gene: 1. CDR1 is SGHRS, CDR2 YFSETQ, per germline. This CDR3 is CASSLSGEETQYF. As DNA, the CDR3 is TGCGCCAGCAGCTTAAGCGGGGAAGAGACCCAGTACTTC.

This clone has only one observation. The chain links TRBV18 to TRBJ2-3; 11 bases map to TRBD2. The CDR3 is 15 amino acids. In germline, CDR1 is KGHSH, CDR2 LQKENI. The J segment lost 6 bases and the V segment lost 0 bases, leaving 2 bases of the junction unmatched. Here the CDR3 DNA reads TGTGCCAGCTCACCACCTAGCGGGAGGGTTGATACGCAGTATTTT. Its translation is CASSPPSGRVDTQYF.

This clone has only a few counts. CDR3 sequence: CASSATGQTEAFF. Written as DNA, the CDR3 is TGTGCCAGCAGCGCGACAGGGCAGACTGAAGCTTTCTTT. The chain recombines TRBV6-4 with TRBJ1-1; 7 bases fit TRBD1. Germline V gene lookup returns CDR1 MRHNA and CDR2 SNTAGT. CDR3 size: 13 residues. V was clipped by 6 bases and J by 5 bases; unmatched bases: 6.

The V call is TRBV5-1, the J call TRBJ2-7, with D perhaps TRBD1 (5 bases). The CDR3 runs 14 residues. CDR1 SGHRS and CDR2 YFSETQ come from the germline V gene. Trimming cost V 0 bases and J 6 bases, with 13 bases left between them. The CDR3 nucleotides are TGCGCCAGCAGCTTGGCAGGCAGGGCCTCCGAGCAGTACTTC. As protein: CASSLAGRASEQYF.

The chain carries TRBV28 and TRBJ2-1; 8 positions match TRBD2. The CDR3 sequence is 16 residues long. Germline lookup yields CDR1 MDHEN and CDR2 SYDVKM. The ends lost 4 bases at V and 2 bases at J; junction bases unmatched: 7. The CDR3 is CASSSPPGLAYNEQFF. DNA of the CDR3: TGTGCCAGCAGTTCGCCTCCGGGACTAGCCTACAATGAGCAGTTCTTC.

This chain connects TRBV28 to TRBJ2-5; maybe TRBD1 (6 bases). The CDR3 extends over 14 amino acids. Per germline, CDR1 MDHEN and CDR2 SYDVKM. The V end was cut by 8 bases, the J end by 1 base, with 14 bases between. CDR3 loop: CASAPGTSQETQYF. The CDR3 DNA reads as TGTGCCAGCGCCCCCGGGACATCCCAAGAGACCCAGTACTTC.

This clone is a singleton in its sample. This chain connects TRBV2 to TRBJ2-2; 8 nucleotides match TRBD1. CDR3 length: 16 residues. The V and J ends lost 1 base and 4 bases, in that order; junction bases with no gene match: 5. Germline lookup yields CDR1 SNHLY and CDR2 FYNNEI. CDR3 amino acids: CASSEERTGSTGELFF. CDR3 DNA sequence: TGTGCCAGCAGTGAAGAGAGGACAGGGAGCACCGGGGAGCTGTTTTTT.

In nucleotides, the CDR3 is TGTGCCAGCAGCGTTGACAGGGGGCTGCGGGGCTACACCTTC. Translated, it gives CASSVDRGLRGYTF. The V and J genes are TRBV9 and TRBJ1-2, with TRBD1 matching 10 bases. From germline, CDR1 is SGDLS and CDR2 YYNGEE. With 2 bases clipped from V and 8 bases from J, the junction kept 6 bases outside the gene matches. This CDR3 is 14 amino acids long.

Notes on this clone: Just one base apart from a much larger clone, this may be a read error. V gene TRBV11-2 combines with J gene TRBJ2-7; 9 nucleotides align to TRBD1. J lost 3 bases, V lost 4 bases, and 4 bases had no gene match. The germline CDR1 and CDR2 sequences are SGHAT and FQNNGV. This CDR3 has 14 residues. The CDR3 DNA reads as TGTGCCAGCAGCTCCGGGACAGGGAACTACGAGCAGTACTTC. Its protein is CASSSGTGNYEQYF.

The V call is TRBV29-1, the J call TRBJ1-1; maybe TRBD1 (6 bases). CDR3 length: 16 residues. The V and J ends lost 3 bases and 1 base respectively, with 18 bases between them. Germline CDR1 and CDR2: SQVTM and ANQGSEA. CDR3 sequence (DNA): TGCAGCGTTGAGGGGGATATGGGGGGCCGGAACACTGAAGCTTTCTTT. Protein sequence: CSVEGDMGGRNTEAFF.

This clone was seen just once. The V call is TRBV30, the J call TRBJ1-3; D is uncertain. The V end lost 5 bases, the J end lost 0 bases, and 14 bases lay between the germline ends. This CDR3 spans 15 amino acids. Germline V gene data show CDR1 as GTSNPN and CDR2 as SVGIG (reference sequence). CDR3: CAWFGPARSGNTIYF. Written as DNA, the CDR3 is TGTGCCTGGTTTGGGCCAGCTCGCTCTGGAAACACCATATATTTT.

V is TRBV5-1 and J is TRBJ1-4; TRBD1 matches at 7 bases. The ends lost 7 bases at V and 7 bases at J; junction bases unmatched: 10. The CDR3 has 14 residues. Germline CDR1 and CDR2: SGHRS and YFSETQ. The DNA of the CDR3 is TGCGCCAGCGCTCGACAGGGAGAGGGTGAAAAACTGTTTTTT. It yields the protein CASARQGEGEKLFF.

This clone is a singleton in its sample. This rearrangement joins TRBV6-1 to TRBJ2-7, with a possible D match to TRBD1 (5 bases). V was trimmed by 6 bases and J by 3 bases, leaving 9 bases between them. This CDR3 contains 12 residues. Germline-derived CDR1 and CDR2 are MNHNS and SASEGT. The CDR3 bases are TGTGCCAGCAGCTCAGGGCACTACGAGCAGTACTTC. Protein product: CASSSGHYEQYF.

V and J are TRBV6-6 and TRBJ2-7; 10 nucleotides align to TRBD2. Germline CDR1 and CDR2: MNHNY and SVGAGI (reference sequence). CDR3 length: 12 residues. V trimming: 4 bases; J trimming: 7 bases; junction bases outside the gene matches: 1. CDR3 DNA: TGTGCCAGCAGTTCAGCGGGAGGGGAGCAGTACTTC. Its translation: CASSSAGGEQYF.

The chain carries TRBV27 and TRBJ1-1; 9 nucleotides align to TRBD1. Germline CDR1 and CDR2: MNHEY and SMNVEV (reference sequence). The CDR3 length is 14 residues. V was clipped by 6 bases and J by 11 bases; unmatched bases: 13. The CDR3, as DNA: TGTGCCAGCAGAACCGGGACAGGGCCTTCTAGGGCTTTCTTT. It specifies CASRTGTGPSRAFF.

The chain carries TRBV29-1 and TRBJ2-1; 9 nucleotides agree with TRBD2. CDR3 length equals 13 residues. Germline V gene sequence: CDR1 SQVTM, CDR2 ANQGSEA. V gave up 7 bases and J gave up 2 bases; unmatched junction bases: 3. In DNA, the CDR3 is TGCAGCGCCGGGACTAGCACCTACAATGAGCAGTTCTTC. Translation gives CSAGTSTYNEQFF.

J is TRBJ2-5 and V is TRBV28; weak D call: TRBD2 (6 bases). The length of the CDR3 is 13 residues. CDR1 MDHEN and CDR2 SYDVKM come from the germline V gene. V gave up 3 bases and J gave up 2 bases, with 7 bases separating them. The CDR3, as DNA: TGTGCCAGCAGTTTCGCGGGACAAGAGACCCAGTACTTC. Protein product: CASSFAGQETQYF.